The 12 T cell receptor beta chains presented below share a single source sample, sequenced in a study of blood T cell repertoires in COVID-19. Assay: immunoSEQ multiplex PCR; the TCRdb copy retains only in-frame clones and omits some. The sample gives 180,000 or so clones, more than 80% of which show up once; 6.2% is in the top ten. Sequencing input: PBMCs or T cells enriched from blood (not recorded which). Every receptor here comes from a man aged 35 to 55 who had recovered from COVID-19.

As DNA, the CDR3 is TGCAGTGCTACGGAAGCTTTCTTT. This gives the protein CSATEAFF. This sequence joins TRBV20-1 and TRBJ1-1; D unresolved. Germline CDR1 is DFQATT and CDR2 is SNEGSKA (reference sequence). V was pared by 4 bases and J by 8 bases, with 2 bases between. This CDR3 spans 8 amino acids.

CDR3 sequence reads: CASSSGDPSNQPQHF. The CDR3 bases are TGTGCCAGCAGCTCAGGGGACCCTAGCAATCAGCCCCAGCATTTT. The gene calls are TRBV28 and TRBJ1-5; TRBD1 might be the D (6 bases). This CDR3 is 15 amino acids long. The germline gives CDR1 MDHEN, CDR2 SYDVKM. V was cut by 6 bases and J by 0 bases, with 12 bases left in between.

The chain uses TRBV9 and TRBJ1-2; perhaps TRBD1 as D (6 bases). This CDR3 has 16 amino acids. The ends were cut back, 4 bases at V and 1 base at J, with 17 bases in the middle. Germline V gives CDR1 SGDLS, CDR2 YYNGEE. The CDR3 region is CASSPRGGVLNYGYTF. The CDR3 bases are TGTGCCAGCAGCCCCCGAGGGGGGGTCCTTAACTATGGCTACACCTTC. Based on the CDR3 plus reference TRBV9 and TRBJ1-2, the full variable domain is DSGVTQTPKHLITATGQRVTLRCSPRSGDLSVYWYQQSLDQGLQFLIQYYNGEERAKGNILERFSAQQFPDLHSELNLSSLELGDSALYFCASSPRGGVLNYGYTFGSGTRLTVV.

This clone was recorded a few times. The CDR3 nucleotides read TGTGCCAGCAGCTTGACCCGGACTAGCATTAGAGAGACCCAGTACTTC. It encodes CASSLTRTSIRETQYF. The gene calls are TRBV5-5 and TRBJ2-5, with 8 bases lining up with TRBD2. CDR1 and CDR2 from the germline V gene are SGHKS and YYEKEE (reference sequence). V shed 1 base and J 4 bases; nucleotides not matched to a gene: 9. CDR3 size: 16 residues.

This chain connects TRBV9 to TRBJ2-7; 8 nucleotides match TRBD1. Germline-derived CDR1 and CDR2 are SGDLS and YYNGEE. CDR3 size: 16 residues. The V gene end was trimmed by 2 bases and the J gene end by 2 bases; junction bases not matched to a gene: 9. CDR3 loop: CASSVDTGTGAYEQYF. As DNA, the CDR3 is TGTGCCAGCAGCGTCGACACCGGGACAGGAGCCTACGAGCAGTACTTC.

The chain joins TRBV4-1 to TRBJ1-1, with unresolved D. The length of the CDR3 is 15 residues. Germline lookup yields CDR1 MGHRA and CDR2 YSYEKL. Trimming shortened V by 7 bases and J by 0 bases, and 15 bases separated the two germline ends. CDR3 in amino acids: CASTHGRAVNTEAFF. For the CDR3, the DNA is TGCGCCAGCACCCATGGGAGGGCGGTGAACACTGAAGCTTTCTTT.

The chain uses TRBV6-1 and TRBJ1-2; D possibly corresponds to TRBD1 (6 bases). V shed 2 bases and J shed 3 bases, with 13 bases lying between them. CDR3 length: 15 amino acids. Germline CDR1 is MNHNS and CDR2 is SASEGT. The CDR3, as DNA: TGTGCCAGCAGTGAATTTGTGGGGGCGGACTATGGCTACACCTTC. It codes for CASSEFVGADYGYTF.

The chain links TRBV7-9 to TRBJ2-7; 9 bases agree with TRBD1. The CDR3 totals 16 residues. Germline CDR1 is SEHNR and CDR2 is FQNEAQ (reference sequence). Losses at the gene ends were 1 base for V and 7 bases for J; bases not matched to a gene: 11. DNA of the CDR3: TGTGCCAGCAGCTTAGGACAGGACAGGGGTCGAGAGGAGCAGTACTTC. Its translation is CASSLGQDRGREEQYF.

The gene calls are TRBV30 and TRBJ1-4; D gene ambiguous. CDR3 size: 11 residues. Trimming stripped 5 bases from V and 5 bases from J, with 6 bases between. From germline, CDR1 is GTSNPN and CDR2 SVGIG (reference sequence). This CDR3 is CAWHRNEKLFF. CDR3 DNA sequence: TGTGCCTGGCACAGAAATGAAAAACTGTTTTTT. Together with reference TRBV30 and TRBJ1-4, the CDR3 gives the full variable domain: SQTIHQWPATLVQPVGSPLSLECTVEGTSNPNLYWYRQAAGRGLQLLFYSVGIGQISSEVPQNLSASRPQDRQFILSSKKLLLSDSGFYLCAWHRNEKLFFGSGTQLSVL.

The chain uses TRBV7-9 and TRBJ1-3; 7 bases match TRBD1. The germline V gene encodes CDR1 SEHNR and CDR2 FQNEAQ (reference sequence). Trimming at V came to 6 bases and at J to 2 bases, leaving 4 bases not matched to a gene. The CDR3 totals 14 residues. The CDR3 region is CASSPTGAGNTIYF. CDR3 sequence (DNA): TGTGCCAGCAGTCCCACAGGGGCTGGAAACACCATATATTTT.

As to this clone: The sample carries other DNA sequences with the same CDR3. CDR3 DNA sequence: TGTGCCAGCAGCCCCGACAGGAACTATGGCTACACCTTC. It translates to CASSPDRNYGYTF. The chain carries TRBV11-2 and TRBJ1-2; maybe TRBD1 (6 bases). The CDR3 runs 13 residues. Germline CDR1 and CDR2: SGHAT and FQNNGV. V was trimmed by 5 bases and J by 2 bases, leaving 9 bases between them.

This sequence joins TRBV3-1 (or the pseudogene TRBV3-2) and TRBJ2-7; 10 bases map to TRBD1. V gave up 4 bases and J gave up 5 bases; unmatched junction bases: 5. Germline V gene data show CDR1 as LGHDT and CDR2 as YNNKEL (reference sequence). CDR3 length equals 14 residues. DNA of the CDR3: TGTGCCAGCAGCCCGCGGACAGGGGGGCACGAGCAGTACTTC. It encodes CASSPRTGGHEQYF.